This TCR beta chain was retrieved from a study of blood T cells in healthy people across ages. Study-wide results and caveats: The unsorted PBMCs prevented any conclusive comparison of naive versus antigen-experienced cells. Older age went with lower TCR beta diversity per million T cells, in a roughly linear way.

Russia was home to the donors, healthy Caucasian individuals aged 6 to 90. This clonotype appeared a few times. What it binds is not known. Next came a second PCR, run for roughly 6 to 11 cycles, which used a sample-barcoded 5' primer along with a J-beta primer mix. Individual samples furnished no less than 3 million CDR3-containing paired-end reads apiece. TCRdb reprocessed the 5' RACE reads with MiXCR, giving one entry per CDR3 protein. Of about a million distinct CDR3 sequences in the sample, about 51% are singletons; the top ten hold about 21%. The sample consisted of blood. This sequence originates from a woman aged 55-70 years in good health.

Here the CDR3 reads CASSPGTGGSRNSPLHF. In DNA, the CDR3 is TGCGCCAGCAGCCCAGGGACAGGTGGTAGTAGAAATTCACCCCTCCACTTT. V is TRBV5-1 and J is TRBJ1-6; TRBD1 matches 8 bases. The germline CDR1 and CDR2 sequences are SGHRS and YFSETQ. The junction had 13 bases not matched to a gene; V was cut back by 4 bases and J by 7 bases. This CDR3 comprises 17 residues. The complete variable domain, with remaining parts taken from reference TRBV5-1 and TRBJ1-6, reads KAGVTQTPRYLIKTRGQQVTLSCSPISGHRSVSWYQQTPGQGLQFLFEYFSETQRNKGNFPGRFSGRQFSNSRSEMNVSTLELGDSALYLCASSPGTGGSRNSPLHFGNGTRLTVT.